This is a list of T cell receptor beta chains from one sample in a study of T-cell memory formation after mild COVID-19. MiXCR, applied by TCRdb to the 5' RACE reads, yields one record per CDR3 protein. Of fewer than 300,000 distinct CDR3 sequences in the sample, more than 15% were seen once. The sequenced material came from PBMCs or a T cell subset sorted from them (not recorded which). These receptors were taken from a man aged 18 to 35 who had mild COVID-19 (a few samples of this study predate the infection). Cell type and time point are not known. CDR3s include the opening cysteine and the closing phenylalanine or tryptophan. D genes are given only for firm matches. The size field is filled for only some rows; it gives once, few, many or a size class.

J gene | D gene | clone size | V gene | CDR3 DNA | CDR3 protein
TRBJ2-2 | NA | few | TRBV5-1 | TGCGCCAGCAGCCCCACCCGCAGTAACACCGGGGAGCTGTTTTTT | CASSPTRSNTGELFF
TRBJ1-6 | NA | NA | TRBV6-5 | TGTGCCAGCAGTTACTCTCCCCCCGCCGGACCCCTCCACTTT | CASSYSPPAGPLHF
TRBJ2-2 | TRBD2 | NA | TRBV19 | TGTGCCAGTAGCCTGCCTAGCGGGGGCCTCACCGGGGAGCTGTTTTTT | CASSLPSGGLTGELFF
TRBJ1-1 | TRBD1 | few | TRBV11-3 | TGTGCCAGCAGCTCCCGTCCAGGGGGCAACTTGGTCACTGAAGCTTTCTTT | CASSSRPGGNLVTEAFF
TRBJ2-1 | NA | few | TRBV7-9 | TGTGCCAGCAGCTTAGGGAAGGATGAGCAGTTCTTC | CASSLGKDEQFF
TRBJ1-1 | NA | NA | TRBV6-2/TRBV6-3 | TGTGCCACGCAGGGAGTCCGGAACACTGAAGCTTTCTTT | CATQGVRNTEAFF
TRBJ2-1 | TRBD2 | NA | TRBV10-2 | TGCGCCAGCAGGACTAGCGGGGGGAGCTCCTACAATGAGCAGTTCTTC | CASRTSGGSSYNEQFF
TRBJ2-7 | TRBD1 | NA | TRBV29-1 | TGCAGCGCCACCGGGACAGGGGGCGAGCAGTACTTC | CSATGTGGEQYF
TRBJ2-5 | NA | few | TRBV4-3 | TGCGCCAGCAGCCAAGATTGGGGAGAAGGAGAGACCCAGTACTTC | CASSQDWGEGETQYF
TRBJ2-3 | NA | many | TRBV12-3/TRBV12-4 | NA | CASSSSAGEADTQYF
TRBJ2-1 | TRBD2 | NA | TRBV7-9 | TGTGCCAGCAGCCCCCGGGGGCGGGGGGGCCAAGATGAGCAGTTCTTC | CASSPRGRGGQDEQFF
TRBJ1-5 | TRBD1 | few | TRBV7-9 | TGTGCCAGCAGCTCGGGGGACAGGCAGAATCAGCCCCAGCATTTT | CASSSGDRQNQPQHF
TRBJ2-1 | NA | few | TRBV20-1 | TGCAGTGCAATTTCTTCCGGGACTTACAATGAGCAGTTCTTC | CSAISSGTYNEQFF
TRBJ2-5 | NA | NA | TRBV11-2 | TGTGCCAGCAGCGCGAGGGGAGAGACCCAGTACTTC | CASSARGETQYF
TRBJ2-1 | TRBD2 | NA | TRBV6-5 | TGTGCCAGCAGTTGGGGTGGCGGGGGTTATGAGCAGTTCTTC | CASSWGGGGYEQFF
TRBJ2-1 | TRBD1 | NA | TRBV6-1 | TGTGCCAGCAGTGACACGGGACAGCCTTACAATGAGCAGTTCTTC | CASSDTGQPYNEQFF
TRBJ2-3 | TRBD1 | few | TRBV10-3 | TGTGCCATAAACCCGACAGGGAACCCCACAGATACGCAGTATTTT | CAINPTGNPTDTQYF
TRBJ1-1 | NA | few | TRBV20-1 | TGCAGTGCTAGAGATCGAAGGCTCGGGGAAACTGAAGCTTTCTTT | CSARDRRLGETEAFF